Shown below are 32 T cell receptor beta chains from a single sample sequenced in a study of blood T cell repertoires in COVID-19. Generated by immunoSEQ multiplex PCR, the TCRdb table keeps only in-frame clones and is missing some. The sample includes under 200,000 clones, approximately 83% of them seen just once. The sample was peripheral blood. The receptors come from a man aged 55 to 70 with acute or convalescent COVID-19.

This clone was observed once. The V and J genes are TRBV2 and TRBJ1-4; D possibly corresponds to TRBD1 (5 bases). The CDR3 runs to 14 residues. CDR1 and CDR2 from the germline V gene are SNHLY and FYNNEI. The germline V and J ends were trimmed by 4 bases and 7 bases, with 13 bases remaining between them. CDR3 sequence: CASSVGRTLEKLFF. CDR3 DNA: TGTGCCAGCAGTGTAGGACGGACACTTGAAAAACTGTTTTTT.

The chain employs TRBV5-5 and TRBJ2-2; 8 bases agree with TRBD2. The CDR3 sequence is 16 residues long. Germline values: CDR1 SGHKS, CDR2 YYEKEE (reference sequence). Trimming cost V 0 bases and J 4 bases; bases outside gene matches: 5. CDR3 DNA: TGTGCCAGCAGCTTGGAGGGACTAGAATCCACCGGGGAGCTGTTTTTT. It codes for CASSLEGLESTGELFF.

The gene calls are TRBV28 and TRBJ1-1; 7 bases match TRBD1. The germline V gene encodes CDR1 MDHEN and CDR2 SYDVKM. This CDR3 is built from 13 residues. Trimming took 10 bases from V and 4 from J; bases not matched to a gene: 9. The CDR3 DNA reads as TGTGCCAACGCGAGGGGGCTGGGCACTGAAGCTTTCTTT. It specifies CANARGLGTEAFF.

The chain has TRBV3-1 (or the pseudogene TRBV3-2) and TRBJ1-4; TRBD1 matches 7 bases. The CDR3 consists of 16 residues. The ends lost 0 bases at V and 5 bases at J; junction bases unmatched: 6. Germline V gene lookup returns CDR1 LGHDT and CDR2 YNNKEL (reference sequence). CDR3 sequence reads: CASSQDPPTGNEKLFF. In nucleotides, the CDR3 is TGTGCCAGCAGCCAAGATCCACCGACAGGGAATGAAAAACTGTTTTTT.

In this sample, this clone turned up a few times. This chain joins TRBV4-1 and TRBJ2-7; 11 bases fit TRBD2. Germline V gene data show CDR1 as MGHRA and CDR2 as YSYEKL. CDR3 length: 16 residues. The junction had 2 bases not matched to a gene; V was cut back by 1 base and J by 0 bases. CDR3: CASSQGLAGISYEQYF. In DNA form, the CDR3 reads TGCGCCAGCAGCCAAGGACTAGCGGGGATCTCCTACGAGCAGTACTTC.

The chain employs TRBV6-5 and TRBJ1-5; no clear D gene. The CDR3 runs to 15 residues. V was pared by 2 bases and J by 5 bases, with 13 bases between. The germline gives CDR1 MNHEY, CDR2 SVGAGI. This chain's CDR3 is CASSYRVPRDQPQHF. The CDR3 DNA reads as TGTGCCAGCAGTTACAGGGTACCGCGGGATCAGCCCCAGCATTTT.

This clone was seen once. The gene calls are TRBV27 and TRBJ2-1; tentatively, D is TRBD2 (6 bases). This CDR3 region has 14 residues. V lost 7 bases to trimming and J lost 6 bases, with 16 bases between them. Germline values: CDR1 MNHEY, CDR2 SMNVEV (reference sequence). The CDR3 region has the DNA TGTGCCAGCACGGGGCTAGCGACTTCCAATGAGCAGTTCTTC. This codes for CASTGLATSNEQFF.

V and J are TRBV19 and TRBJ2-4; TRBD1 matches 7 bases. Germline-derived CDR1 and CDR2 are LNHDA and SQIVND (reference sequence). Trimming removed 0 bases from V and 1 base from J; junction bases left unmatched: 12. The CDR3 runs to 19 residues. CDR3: CASSIDHRGRLGAKNIQYF. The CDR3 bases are TGTGCCAGTAGTATAGACCACAGGGGTCGACTGGGGGCCAAAAACATTCAGTACTTC. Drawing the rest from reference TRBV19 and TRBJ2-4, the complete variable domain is DGGITQSPKYLFRKEGQNVTLSCEQNLNHDAMYWYRQDPGQGLRLIYYSQIVNDFQKGDIAEGYSVSREKKESFPLTVTSAQKNPTAFYLCASSIDHRGRLGAKNIQYFGAGTRLSVL.

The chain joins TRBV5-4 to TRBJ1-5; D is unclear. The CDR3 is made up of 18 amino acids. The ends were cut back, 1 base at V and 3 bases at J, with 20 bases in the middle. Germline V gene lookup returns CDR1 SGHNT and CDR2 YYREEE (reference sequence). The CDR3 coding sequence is TGTGCCAGCAGCTTGTACCTCGCGCAGGCCGCCATCAATCAGCCCCAGCATTTT. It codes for CASSLYLAQAAINQPQHF.

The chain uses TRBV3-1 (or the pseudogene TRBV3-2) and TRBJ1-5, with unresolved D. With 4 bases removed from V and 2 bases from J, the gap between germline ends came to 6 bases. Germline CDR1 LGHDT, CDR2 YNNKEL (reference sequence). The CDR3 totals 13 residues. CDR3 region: CASSLQGNQPQHF. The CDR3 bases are TGTGCCAGCAGCCTTCAGGGCAATCAGCCCCAGCATTTT.

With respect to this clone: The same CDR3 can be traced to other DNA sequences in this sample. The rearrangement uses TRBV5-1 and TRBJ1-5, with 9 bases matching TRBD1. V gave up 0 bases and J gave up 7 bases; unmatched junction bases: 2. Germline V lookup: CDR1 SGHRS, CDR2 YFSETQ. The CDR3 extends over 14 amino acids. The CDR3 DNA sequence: TGCGCCAGCAGCTTGGGACAGGGGGGACAGCCCCAGCATTTT. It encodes CASSLGQGGQPQHF.

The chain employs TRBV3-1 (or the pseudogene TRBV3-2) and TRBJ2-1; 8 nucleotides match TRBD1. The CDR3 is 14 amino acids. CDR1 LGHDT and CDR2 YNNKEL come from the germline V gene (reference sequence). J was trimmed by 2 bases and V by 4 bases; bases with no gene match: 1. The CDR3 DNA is TGTGCCAGCAGCCCGGGACAGGCCTACAATGAGCAGTTCTTC. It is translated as CASSPGQAYNEQFF.

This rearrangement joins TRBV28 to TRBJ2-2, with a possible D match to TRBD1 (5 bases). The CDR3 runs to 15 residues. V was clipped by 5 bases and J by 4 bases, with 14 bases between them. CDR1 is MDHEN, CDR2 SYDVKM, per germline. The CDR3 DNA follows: TGTGCCAGCAGTCTACCCCCCCAGGGCACCGGGGAGCTGTTTTTT. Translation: CASSLPPQGTGELFF.

This CDR3 reads CASSPPGQGVTGELFF. DNA for the CDR3: TGTGCCAGCAGCCCCCCGGGACAGGGAGTCACCGGGGAGCTGTTTTTT. This chain joins TRBV7-9 and TRBJ2-2; TRBD1 aligns across 9 bases. The CDR3 is 16 amino acids. Germline CDR1 SEHNR, CDR2 FQNEAQ (reference sequence). V dropped 5 bases and J dropped 4; count of bases not matched to a gene: 8.

As DNA, the CDR3 is TGTGCCACCAGTGATCTCAGGTTATGGGGCCTAGAGGCCGTCACAGATACGCAGTATTTT. Translating it yields CATSDLRLWGLEAVTDTQYF. The V call is TRBV24-1, the J call TRBJ2-3, with a weak D call TRBD1 (5 bases). CDR1 is KGHDR, CDR2 SFDVKD, per germline. The CDR3 is made up of 20 amino acids. With 3 bases removed from V and 2 bases from J, the gap between germline ends came to 26 bases.

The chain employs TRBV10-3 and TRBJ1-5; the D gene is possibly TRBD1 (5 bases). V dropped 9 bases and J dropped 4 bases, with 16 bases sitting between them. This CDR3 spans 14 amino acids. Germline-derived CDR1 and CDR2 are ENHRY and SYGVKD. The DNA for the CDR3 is TGTGCCATATCCCGCGGCAGGGAAAATCAGCCCCAGCATTTT. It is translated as CAISRGRENQPQHF.

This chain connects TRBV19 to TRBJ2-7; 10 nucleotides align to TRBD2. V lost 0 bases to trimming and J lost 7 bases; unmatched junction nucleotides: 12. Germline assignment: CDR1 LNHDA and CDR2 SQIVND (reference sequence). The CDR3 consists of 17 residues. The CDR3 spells CASSIEVSTSGLGEQYF. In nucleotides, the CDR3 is TGTGCCAGTAGTATAGAAGTATCGACTAGCGGGTTAGGTGAGCAGTACTTC. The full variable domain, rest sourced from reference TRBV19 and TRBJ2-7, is DGGITQSPKYLFRKEGQNVTLSCEQNLNHDAMYWYRQDPGQGLRLIYYSQIVNDFQKGDIAEGYSVSREKKESFPLTVTSAQKNPTAFYLCASSIEVSTSGLGEQYFGPGTRLTVT.

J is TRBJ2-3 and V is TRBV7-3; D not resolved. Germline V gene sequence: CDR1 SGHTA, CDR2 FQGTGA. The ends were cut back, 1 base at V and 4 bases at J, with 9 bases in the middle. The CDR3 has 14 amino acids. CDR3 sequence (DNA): TGTGCCAGCAGCTTAAGCGGCCGAGCAGATACGCAGTATTTT. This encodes CASSLSGRADTQYF.

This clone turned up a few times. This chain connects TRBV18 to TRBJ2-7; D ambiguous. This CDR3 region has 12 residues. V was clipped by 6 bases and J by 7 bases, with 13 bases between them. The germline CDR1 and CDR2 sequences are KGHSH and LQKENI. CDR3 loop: CASSPKSREQYF. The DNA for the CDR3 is TGTGCCAGCTCCCCAAAGTCCAGGGAGCAGTACTTC.

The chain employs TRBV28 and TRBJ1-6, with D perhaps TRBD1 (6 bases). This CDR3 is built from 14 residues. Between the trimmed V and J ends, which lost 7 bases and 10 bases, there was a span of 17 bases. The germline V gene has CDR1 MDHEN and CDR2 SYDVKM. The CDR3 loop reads CASIPGHPLSPLHF. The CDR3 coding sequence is TGTGCCAGCATCCCGGGACACCCATTGTCACCCCTCCACTTT.

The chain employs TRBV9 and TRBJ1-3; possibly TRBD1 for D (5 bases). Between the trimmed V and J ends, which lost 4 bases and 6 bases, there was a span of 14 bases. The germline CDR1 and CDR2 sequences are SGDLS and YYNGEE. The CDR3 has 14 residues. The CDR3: CASSPWGEVNTIYF. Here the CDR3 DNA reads TGTGCCAGCAGCCCCTGGGGGGAAGTAAACACCATATATTTT.

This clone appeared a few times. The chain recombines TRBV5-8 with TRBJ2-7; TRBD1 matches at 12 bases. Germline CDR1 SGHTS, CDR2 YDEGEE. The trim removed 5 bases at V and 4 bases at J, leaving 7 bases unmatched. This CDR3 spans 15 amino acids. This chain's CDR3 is CASRTGTGGLYEQYF. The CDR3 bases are TGTGCCAGCAGAACCGGGACAGGGGGCCTTTACGAGCAGTACTTC.

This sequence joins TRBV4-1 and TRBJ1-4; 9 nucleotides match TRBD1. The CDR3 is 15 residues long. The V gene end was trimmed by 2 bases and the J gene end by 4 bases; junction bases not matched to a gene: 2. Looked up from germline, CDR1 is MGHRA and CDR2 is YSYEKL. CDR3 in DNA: TGCGCCAGCAGCCAACCGGGACAGGGTAATGAAAAACTGTTTTTT. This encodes CASSQPGQGNEKLFF.

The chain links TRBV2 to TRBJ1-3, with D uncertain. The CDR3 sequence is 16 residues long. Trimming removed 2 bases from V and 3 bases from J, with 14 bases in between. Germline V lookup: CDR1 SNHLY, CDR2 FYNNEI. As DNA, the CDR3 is TGTGCCAGCAGTGAACCGGGGAGGAGGAGTGGAAACACCATATATTTT. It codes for CASSEPGRRSGNTIYF.

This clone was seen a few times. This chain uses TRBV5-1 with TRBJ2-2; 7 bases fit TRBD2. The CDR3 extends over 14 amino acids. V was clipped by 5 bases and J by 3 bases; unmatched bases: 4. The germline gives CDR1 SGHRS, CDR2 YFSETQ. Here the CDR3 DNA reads TGCGCCAGCAGATCGGGAGGCGACACCGGGGAGCTGTTTTTT. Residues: CASRSGGDTGELFF. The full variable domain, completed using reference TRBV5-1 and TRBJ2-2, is KAGVTQTPRYLIKTRGQQVTLSCSPISGHRSVSWYQQTPGQGLQFLFEYFSETQRNKGNFPGRFSGRQFSNSRSEMNVSTLELGDSALYLCASRSGGDTGELFFGEGSRLTVL.

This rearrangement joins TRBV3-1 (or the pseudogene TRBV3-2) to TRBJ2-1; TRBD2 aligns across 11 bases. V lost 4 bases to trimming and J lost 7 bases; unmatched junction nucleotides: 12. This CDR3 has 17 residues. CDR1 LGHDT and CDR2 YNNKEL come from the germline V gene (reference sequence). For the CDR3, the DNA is TGTGCCAGCAGCCCGCCGTGGGGGACTAGCGGCCCAAATGAGCAGTTCTTC. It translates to CASSPPWGTSGPNEQFF.

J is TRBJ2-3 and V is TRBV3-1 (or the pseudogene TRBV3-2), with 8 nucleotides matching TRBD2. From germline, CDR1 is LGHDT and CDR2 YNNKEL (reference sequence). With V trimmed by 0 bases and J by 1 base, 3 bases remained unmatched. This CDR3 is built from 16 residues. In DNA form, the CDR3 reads TGTGCCAGCAGCCAAGACGTACTAGCGGGCACAGATACGCAGTATTTT. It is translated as CASSQDVLAGTDTQYF.

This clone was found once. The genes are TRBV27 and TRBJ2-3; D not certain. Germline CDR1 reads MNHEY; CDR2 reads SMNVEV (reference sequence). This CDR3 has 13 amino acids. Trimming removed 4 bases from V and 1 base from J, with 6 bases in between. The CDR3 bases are TGTGCCAGCAGTTCCGCGGGCACAGATACGCAGTATTTT. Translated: CASSSAGTDTQYF.

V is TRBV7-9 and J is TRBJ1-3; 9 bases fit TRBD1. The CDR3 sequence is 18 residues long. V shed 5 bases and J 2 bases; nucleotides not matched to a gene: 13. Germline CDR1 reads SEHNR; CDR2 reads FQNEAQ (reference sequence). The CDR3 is CASSPNPGQGRTGNTIYF. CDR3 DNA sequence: TGTGCCAGCAGCCCCAACCCCGGACAGGGGAGGACTGGAAACACCATATATTTT.

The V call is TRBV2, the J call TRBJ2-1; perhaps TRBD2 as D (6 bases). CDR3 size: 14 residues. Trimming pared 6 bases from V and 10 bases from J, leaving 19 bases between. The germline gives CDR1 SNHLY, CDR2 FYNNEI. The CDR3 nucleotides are TGTGCCAGCAGGGGAGGATTAGTATTCAACGAGCAGTTCTTC. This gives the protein CASRGGLVFNEQFF.

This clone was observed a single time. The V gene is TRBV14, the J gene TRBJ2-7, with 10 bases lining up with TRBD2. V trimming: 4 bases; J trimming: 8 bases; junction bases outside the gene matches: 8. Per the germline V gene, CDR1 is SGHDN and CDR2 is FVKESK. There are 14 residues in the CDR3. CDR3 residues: CASSPSSGSMKQYF. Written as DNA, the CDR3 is TGTGCCAGCAGCCCGTCTAGCGGGAGTATGAAGCAGTACTTC.

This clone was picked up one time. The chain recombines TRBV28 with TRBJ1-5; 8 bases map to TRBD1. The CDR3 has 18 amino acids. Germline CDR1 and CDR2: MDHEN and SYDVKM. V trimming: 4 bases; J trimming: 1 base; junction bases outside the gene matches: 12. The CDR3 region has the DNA TGTGCCAGCAGTTGGGCAGACAGGGGAAAACCCAGCAATCAGCCCCAGCATTTT. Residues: CASSWADRGKPSNQPQHF.